A selection of T cell receptor beta chains follows, all from one sample in a study of T cell changes during pregnancy in multiple sclerosis. Using immunoSEQ multiplex PCR, the repertoire was profiled, and TCRdb retains in-frame clones only, with some absent. This sample has about 44,000 clones; roughly nine tenths occur once, and the top ten carry about 1.2%. Sample: CD4+ T cells from peripheral blood mononuclear cells, taken after pregnancy. Receptor source: a female donor with multiple sclerosis, enrolled in a pregnancy study. The CDR3 runs from the conserved cysteine through the conserved F or W. The D gene is left open where the match is weak. A clone size is listed for some rows: how often the clone was seen (once, few, many), or a class if it is expanded.

D: -
J: TRBJ2-1
V: TRBV2
size: -
DNA: TGTGCCAGCAGTGATCGGCGGACATTCGATGAGCAGTTCTTC
CDR3: CASSDRRTFDEQFF

D: -
J: TRBJ2-1
V: TRBV6-1
size: -
DNA: TGTGCCAGCAGTGGGCGTAACAGGGATAAGATCTTC
CDR3: CASSGRNRDKIF

D: -
J: TRBJ2-7
V: TRBV6-6
size: -
DNA: TGTGCCAGCAGCGAAACTAGTTCCTACTCCGAGCAGTACTTC
CDR3: CASSETSSYSEQYF

D: TRBD1
J: TRBJ1-2
V: TRBV7-2
size: -
DNA: TGTGCCAGCAGCTTAGACAGGGGGTATGGCTACACCTTC
CDR3: CASSLDRGYGYTF

D: TRBD1
J: TRBJ1-5
V: TRBV6-1
size: -
DNA: TGTGCCAGCAACCACAGGGGGAATCAGCCCCAGCATTTT
CDR3: CASNHRGNQPQHF

D: TRBD2
J: TRBJ2-2
V: TRBV7-2
size: -
DNA: TGTGCCAGCAGCTCGCTAGCGGGAGGGAACACCGGGGAGCTGTTTTTT
CDR3: CASSSLAGGNTGELFF

D: -
J: TRBJ1-5
V: TRBV9
size: -
DNA: TGTGCCAGCAGCGTAGCCCCCAGTCAGCCCCAGCATTTT
CDR3: CASSVAPSQPQHF

D: TRBD2
J: TRBJ2-3
V: TRBV4-3
size: -
DNA: TGCGCCAGCAGCCAAGATCAGGGCGGGAGTGGCACAGATACGCAGTATTTT
CDR3: CASSQDQGGSGTDTQYF

D: -
J: TRBJ2-1
V: TRBV29-1
size: once
DNA: TGCAGCGTCCTCCGGGGTAATTATGAGCAGTTCTTC
CDR3: CSVLRGNYEQFF

D: TRBD1
J: TRBJ1-2
V: TRBV7-9
size: -
DNA: TGTGCCAGCAGGCCCGGGACAGGGGATCTTACCTTC
CDR3: CASRPGTGDLTF

D: -
J: TRBJ1-3
V: TRBV2
size: -
DNA: TGTGCCAGCAGTGACTACAGGCAGGGAAACACCATATATTTT
CDR3: CASSDYRQGNTIYF

D: -
J: TRBJ2-2
V: TRBV6-5
size: -
DNA: TGTGCCAGCAGATTCCCGGGCTCTTTAGCGGGGGAGCTGTTTTTT
CDR3: CASRFPGSLAGELFF

D: TRBD2
J: TRBJ2-1
V: TRBV4-3
size: -
DNA: TGCGCCAGCAGTCGAACCGGGACTAGCGGAAATGAGCAGTTCTTC
CDR3: CASSRTGTSGNEQFF

D: -
J: TRBJ2-7
V: TRBV6-5
size: -
DNA: TGTGCCAGCAGGCGGGATGTGGAGTCCTACGAGCAGTACTTC
CDR3: CASRRDVESYEQYF

D: -
J: TRBJ2-7
V: TRBV18
size: -
DNA: TGTGCCAGCTCTCAACTCCGAGGGTCCTACGAGCAGTACTTC
CDR3: CASSQLRGSYEQYF

D: -
J: TRBJ2-7
V: TRBV11-2
size: once
DNA: TGTGCCAGCAGCTTAGATTTTAGCGGAGCCTACGAGCAGTACTTC
CDR3: CASSLDFSGAYEQYF

D: TRBD2
J: TRBJ2-2
V: TRBV19
size: -
DNA: TGTGCCACCACCCCTACCCTAGCGGGAGTAACCGGGGAGCTGTTTTTT
CDR3: CATTPTLAGVTGELFF

D: -
J: TRBJ2-3
V: TRBV9
size: -
DNA: TGTGCCAGCAGCGTAGGGCAGTTCACAGATACGCAGTATTTT
CDR3: CASSVGQFTDTQYF

D: TRBD2
J: TRBJ2-7
V: TRBV18
size: -
DNA: TGTGCCAGCTCACTGGGACTAGCGGACCTCTACGAGCAGTACTTC
CDR3: CASSLGLADLYEQYF

D: TRBD2
J: TRBJ2-3
V: TRBV10-1
size: -
DNA: TGCGCCACGGAGCGGGAGCTTCCAGATACGCAGTATTTT
CDR3: CATERELPDTQYF

D: TRBD2
J: TRBJ2-1
V: TRBV6-1
size: -
DNA: TGTGCCAGCATAGGGCGGGAGGTAAATGAGCAGTTCTTC
CDR3: CASIGREVNEQFF

D: -
J: TRBJ2-7
V: TRBV6-5
size: -
DNA: TGTGCCAGCAGTTACTCGATAGGATCAGGGAGGAACGAGCAGTACTTC
CDR3: CASSYSIGSGRNEQYF

D: -
J: TRBJ1-2
V: TRBV6-1
size: -
DNA: TGTGCCAGCAGTGAAATGGCAGGGAATCGGTATGGCTACACCTTC
CDR3: CASSEMAGNRYGYTF

D: TRBD1
J: TRBJ2-5
V: TRBV18
size: -
DNA: TGTGCCAGCTCACCCCGGACAGGGGAAGAGACCCAGTACTTC
CDR3: CASSPRTGEETQYF

D: -
J: TRBJ2-2
V: TRBV7-9
size: -
DNA: TGTGCCAGCAGCGCCAACCTAGCCGGGGAGCTGTTTTTT
CDR3: CASSANLAGELFF

D: -
J: TRBJ2-3
V: TRBV5-1
size: -
DNA: TGCGCCAGCAGCCTCACCGCCGGGATTACAGATACGCAGTATTTT
CDR3: CASSLTAGITDTQYF

D: TRBD2
J: TRBJ2-1
V: TRBV18
size: -
DNA: TGTGCCAGCTCACCCGGACTAGCGGGAGACAATGAGCAGTTCTTC
CDR3: CASSPGLAGDNEQFF

D: TRBD1
J: TRBJ2-7
V: TRBV19
size: -
DNA: TGTGCCAGTATCCCTGCCGGGACAGTCTCCTACGAGCAGTACTTC
CDR3: CASIPAGTVSYEQYF

D: -
J: TRBJ2-3
V: TRBV25-1
size: -
DNA: TGTGCCAGCATGAGATCTCCCACAGATACGCAGTATTTT
CDR3: CASMRSPTDTQYF

D: -
J: TRBJ2-5
V: TRBV28
size: -
DNA: TGTGCCAGCAGGTACGGAGCCGCGGAGACCCAGTACTTC
CDR3: CASRYGAAETQYF

D: -
J: TRBJ1-1
V: TRBV7-9
size: few
DNA: TGTGCCAGCAGCCCGCATCGGGGGAAGAACACTGAAGCTTTCTTT
CDR3: CASSPHRGKNTEAFF

D: -
J: TRBJ2-7
V: TRBV7-2
size: -
DNA: TGTGCCAGCAGCCCTCAGGAGGGGAGATACGAGCAGTACTTC
CDR3: CASSPQEGRYEQYF

D: -
J: TRBJ1-1
V: TRBV19
size: -
DNA: TGTGCCAGTAGTATTCTTCGAGGCATGAACACTGAAGCTTTCTTT
CDR3: CASSILRGMNTEAFF

D: TRBD1
J: TRBJ2-3
V: TRBV6-1
size: -
DNA: TGTGCCAGCAGTGAACGACAGGGGATGGATACGCAGTATTTT
CDR3: CASSERQGMDTQYF

D: -
J: TRBJ2-1
V: TRBV9
size: once
DNA: TGTGCCAGCAGCGTGGGGGGACGGTGGGACTACAATGAGCAGTTCTTC
CDR3: CASSVGGRWDYNEQFF

D: -
J: TRBJ2-3
V: TRBV28
size: -
DNA: TGTGCCAGCAGTTTCGCGAGATCCACAGATACGCAGTATTTT
CDR3: CASSFARSTDTQYF

D: -
J: TRBJ1-1
V: TRBV11-2
size: -
DNA: TGTGCCAGCAGCTTAGGAGGGAACGCTGAAGCTTTCTTT
CDR3: CASSLGGNAEAFF

D: TRBD2
J: TRBJ2-3
V: TRBV6-5
size: -
DNA: TGTGCCAGCAGTTACCAAGCGGGAGAATCTGATACGCAGTATTTT
CDR3: CASSYQAGESDTQYF

D: -
J: TRBJ1-2
V: TRBV18
size: -
DNA: TGTGCCAGCTCACCAATCCAGGACACCCACACTAACTATGGCTACACCTTC
CDR3: CASSPIQDTHTNYGYTF

D: -
J: TRBJ1-2
V: TRBV5-6
size: -
DNA: TGTGCCAGCAGCTTTACAGGGACGAGTAACTATGGCTACACCTTC
CDR3: CASSFTGTSNYGYTF

D: -
J: TRBJ2-7
V: TRBV10-3
size: -
DNA: TGTGCCATCAGTGAGAGGTCAGGGGGGAAGAACGAGCAGTACTTC
CDR3: CAISERSGGKNEQYF

D: TRBD1
J: TRBJ2-3
V: TRBV18
size: -
DNA: TGTGCCAGCTCACAAAATCAGGGGGCTGACACAGATACGCAGTATTTT
CDR3: CASSQNQGADTDTQYF